These 31 T cell receptor beta chains came from one sample sequenced in a study of blood T cells in healthy people across ages. A second PCR, run for about 7 to 11 cycles, used a sample-barcoded 5' primer plus a J-beta primer mix. TCRdb re-called the 5' RACE reads with MiXCR, one entry per CDR3 protein. This table has hundreds of thousands of distinct CDR3 sequences, approximately 53% appearing once. The sample comprised blood. The receptor set was obtained from a middle-aged man in good health.

V usage is TRBV21-1 and J usage is TRBJ1-1. TRBV21-1 counts as a pseudogene. The CDR3 is 10 amino acids. The CDR3 region has the DNA TGTGCCATCCTCACGGGCCCTGCTTTCTTT. Translated, it gives CAILTGPAFF.

The V call is TRBV7-2, the J call TRBJ2-1; TRBD1 matches at 10 bases. Looked up from germline, CDR1 is SGHTA and CDR2 is FQGNSA. The V segment lost 1 base and the J segment 4 bases; nucleotides outside the gene matches: 4. The CDR3 contains 16 residues. CDR3 coding DNA: TGTGCCAGCAGCTTAGTGTGGGGACAGGGGTACAATGAGCAGTTCTTC. Residues: CASSLVWGQGYNEQFF.

There are a few counts of this clonotype. The J gene is TRBJ2-3, the V gene TRBV5-1; 7 nucleotides align to TRBD1. The CDR3 extends over 16 amino acids. CDR1 is SGHRS and CDR2 is YFSETQ in the germline V gene. After removal of 6 bases from V and 2 bases from J, the junction contained 12 bases not matched to a gene. CDR3 nucleotides: TGCGCCAGCACCGACAGGGCAACTAAATACACAGATACGCAGTATTTT. Amino acid sequence: CASTDRATKYTDTQYF.

About this clonotype: Mismatch with germline at one junction end may stem from a read error. This chain connects TRBV3-1 to TRBJ2-5; possible D gene TRBD1, 6 bases. The CDR3 contains 15 residues. Germline CDR1 LGHDT, CDR2 YNNKEL (reference sequence). The CDR3 DNA is TGTGCCAGCAGCCCTAACGACTTAGCAGGGGAGACCCGGTACTTC. The encoded protein is CASSPNDLAGETRYF.

The V call is TRBV20-1, the J call TRBJ2-7; D perhaps matches TRBD2 (5 bases). Trimming shortened V by 3 bases and J by 3 bases, and 15 bases separated the two germline ends. CDR3 length: 14 residues. CDR1 is DFQATT, CDR2 SNEGSKA, per germline (reference sequence). CDR3 nucleotide sequence: TGCAGTGCTAGCCCCAGCGGAGAATTCTACGAGCAGTACTTC. Residues: CSASPSGEFYEQYF.

The chain has TRBV6-5 and TRBJ2-1; perhaps TRBD2 as D (6 bases). From germline, CDR1 is MNHEY and CDR2 SVGAGI. The germline V and J ends were trimmed by 5 bases and 2 bases, with 16 bases remaining between them. The CDR3 runs to 16 residues. The CDR3 loop reads CASSPAGGFAYNEQFF. In DNA form, the CDR3 reads TGTGCCAGCAGTCCGGCTGGGGGGTTCGCCTACAATGAGCAGTTCTTC.

The gene calls are TRBV11-2 and TRBJ2-1; TRBD2 agrees at 10 bases. The CDR3 length is 19 residues. CDR1 and CDR2 (germline): SGHAT, FQNNGV. V shed 0 bases, J shed 7 bases, and the junction held 15 bases outside the gene matches. CDR3 region: CASSLDSSLAGVFWNEQFF. The DNA of the CDR3 is TGTGCCAGCAGCTTAGATTCTTCCCTAGCGGGGGTCTTTTGGAATGAGCAGTTCTTC. Full variable domain (rest looked up from reference TRBV11-2 and TRBJ2-1): EAGVAQSPRYKIIEKRQSVAFWCNPISGHATLYWYQQILGQGPKLLIQFQNNGVVDDSQLPKDRFSAERLKGVDSTLKIQPAKLEDSAVYLCASSLDSSLAGVFWNEQFFGPGTRLTVL.

The rearrangement links TRBV3-1 to TRBJ2-2, with 9 bases that match TRBD2. CDR1 and CDR2 (germline): LGHDT, YNNKEL (reference sequence). The junction had 11 bases not matched to a gene; V was cut back by 4 bases and J by 2 bases. The length of the CDR3 is 18 residues. In DNA, the CDR3 is TGTGCCAGCAGCCCCAAGAGGGCGGGGGGGTTTAACACCGGGGAGCTGTTTTTT. As protein: CASSPKRAGGFNTGELFF.

The sample holds a few counts of this clonotype. This chain's CDR3 is CASSSGGLTPGANVLTF. As DNA, the CDR3 is TGCGCCAGCAGCTCGGGGGGGCTAACCCCTGGGGCCAACGTCCTGACTTTC. The rearrangement joins TRBV5-1 to TRBJ2-6; 8 positions agree with TRBD2. V shed 3 bases and J 2 bases; nucleotides not matched to a gene: 7. The CDR3 contains 17 residues. CDR1 and CDR2 (germline): SGHRS, YFSETQ.

This clonotype has more than one count but fewer than ten. This sequence joins TRBV9 and TRBJ2-3, with TRBD2 matching over 7 bases. The V segment lost 0 bases and the J segment 1 base; nucleotides outside the gene matches: 2. The CDR3 contains 15 residues. CDR1 and CDR2 (germline): SGDLS, YYNGEE. The CDR3 bases are TGTGCCAGCAGCGTAGGTACTAGCGGCACAGATACGCAGTATTTT. The encoded protein is CASSVGTSGTDTQYF.

In the case of this clonotype: One end of the junction varies from germline; a read error may be responsible. The chain carries TRBV10-3 and TRBJ1-1, with D maybe TRBD1 (5 bases). Germline CDR1 is ENHRY and CDR2 is SYGVKD. This CDR3 is built from 16 residues. The CDR3 is CAISKSKGRYDAEAFF. The CDR3 bases are TGTGCCATCAGTAAGTCCAAGGGGAGATACGACGCTGAAGCTTTCTTT.

The chain uses TRBV3-1 and TRBJ2-2, with 7 bases that match TRBD1. From germline, CDR1 is LGHDT and CDR2 YNNKEL (reference sequence). With V trimmed by 0 bases and J by 0 bases, 1 base remained unmatched. The CDR3 spans 16 residues. The CDR3 region has the DNA TGTGCCAGCAGCCAAGATGGACAGGCGAACACCGGGGAGCTGTTTTTT. Its protein is CASSQDGQANTGELFF.

V is TRBV7-2 and J is TRBJ2-7, with 7 bases lining up with TRBD1. The germline V gene encodes CDR1 SGHTA and CDR2 FQGNSA. The CDR3 is 16 amino acids. V lost 1 base, J lost 3 bases, and 9 bases stayed unmatched. CDR3 nucleotide sequence: TGTGCCAGCAGCTTAGGGACAGGACCTCCCTTCTACGAGCAGTACTTC. Translation gives CASSLGTGPPFYEQYF.

The V gene is TRBV7-2, the J gene TRBJ2-7, with a possible D match to TRBD2 (6 bases). Germline assignment: CDR1 SGHTA and CDR2 FQGNSA. This CDR3 is built from 15 residues. Trimming removed 1 base from V and 4 bases from J, with 14 bases in between. DNA of the CDR3: TGTGCCAGCAGCTTAGTTATTTCGGGAGCGTACGAGCAGTACTTC. Translating gives CASSLVISGAYEQYF.

This sequence joins TRBV6-5 and TRBJ2-5, with 7 bases identical to TRBD1. This CDR3 spans 15 amino acids. V was pared by 6 bases and J by 4 bases, with 11 bases of the junction left unmatched. Germline CDR1 MNHEY, CDR2 SVGAGI. CDR3 sequence (DNA): TGTGCCAGCAGCTTGAGACAGGGCAACATAGAGACCCAGTACTTC. It yields the protein CASSLRQGNIETQYF.

In this sample, this clonotype turned up a few times. The chain carries TRBV11-3 and TRBJ2-7, with unresolved D. Germline V lookup: CDR1 SGHNT, CDR2 YENEEA. V lost 5 bases and J 2 bases, leaving 13 bases between the germline ends. The CDR3 is made up of 14 amino acids. The CDR3 sequence: CASSPPLGPYEQYF. In nucleotides, the CDR3 is TGTGCCAGCAGCCCGCCCCTCGGACCCTACGAGCAGTACTTC.

This clonotype was seen only a few times. This sequence joins TRBV18 and TRBJ1-6, with a tentative D call TRBD1 (5 bases). V gave up 6 bases and J gave up 10 bases, with 22 bases separating them. The CDR3 extends over 16 amino acids. The germline V gene encodes CDR1 KGHSH and CDR2 LQKENI. For the CDR3, the DNA is TGTGCCAGCTCTCCAGCCCAGGGTGGACCTGGGTCACCCCTCCACTTT. Its translation is CASSPAQGGPGSPLHF.

The rearrangement uses TRBV2 and TRBJ2-6; D is ambiguous. The CDR3 is 16 residues long. Germline V gene lookup returns CDR1 SNHLY and CDR2 FYNNEI. Trimming removed 6 bases at V and 0 bases at J, with 12 bases between. CDR3 sequence: CASSESRASGANVLTF. CDR3 DNA sequence: TGTGCCAGCAGCGAAAGTAGGGCCTCTGGGGCCAACGTCCTGACTTTC.

The chain is built from TRBV7-3 and TRBJ2-1; 9 nucleotides match TRBD2. In germline, CDR1 is SGHTA, CDR2 FQGTGA. Trimming cost V 1 base and J 9 bases; bases outside gene matches: 7. The CDR3 contains 15 residues. In nucleotides, the CDR3 is TGTGCCAGCAGCTTAAAGGCGGGAGGGTCCGGTGAGCAGTTCTTC. It yields the protein CASSLKAGGSGEQFF.

This chain uses TRBV25-1 with TRBJ2-6; D may be TRBD1 (6 bases). The germline gives CDR1 MGHDK, CDR2 SYGVNS. The length of the CDR3 is 20 residues. The V gene lost 1 base and the J gene lost 1 base, with 20 bases spanning the gap. The CDR3 reads CASSEFTARDGTSGANVLTF. The CDR3 nucleotides are TGTGCCAGCAGTGAATTTACGGCCAGGGACGGGACATCTGGGGCCAACGTCCTGACTTTC.

In its sample, this clonotype was seen once. The chain couples TRBV7-2 to TRBJ1-6; no firm D call. Germline V gene data show CDR1 as SGHTA and CDR2 as FQGNSA. The CDR3 extends over 14 amino acids. With 1 base removed from V and 8 bases from J, the gap between germline ends came to 9 bases. CDR3 sequence reads: CASSLEVSDSPLHF. The CDR3 DNA reads TGTGCCAGCAGCTTAGAAGTATCGGATTCACCCCTCCACTTT. The full variable domain, its missing parts supplied by reference TRBV7-2 and TRBJ1-6, is GAGVSQSPSNKVTEKGKDVELRCDPISGHTALYWYRQSLGQGLEFLIYFQGNSAPDKSGLPSDRFSAERTGGSVSTLTIQRTQQEDSAVYLCASSLEVSDSPLHFGNGTRLTVT.

J is TRBJ2-2 and V is TRBV14; 9 bases align to TRBD2. The CDR3 consists of 19 residues. Per the germline V gene, CDR1 is SGHDN and CDR2 is FVKESK. Trimming cost V 0 bases and J 0 bases; bases outside gene matches: 8. The CDR3 DNA follows: TGTGCCAGCAGCCAAGAGGGCCCTAGCGGGGATTCGAACACCGGGGAGCTGTTTTTT. Translated: CASSQEGPSGDSNTGELFF. Combining the CDR3 with reference TRBV14 and TRBJ2-2 gives the whole variable domain EAGVTQFPSHSVIEKGQTVTLRCDPISGHDNLYWYRRVMGKEIKFLLHFVKESKQDESGMPNNRFLAERTGGTYSTLKVQPAELEDSGVYFCASSQEGPSGDSNTGELFFGEGSRLTVL.

The chain employs TRBV5-6 and TRBJ1-4; no firm D call. CDR3 size: 15 residues. Germline V gene lookup returns CDR1 SGHDT and CDR2 YYEEEE. Trimming took off 2 bases at V and 0 bases at J, with 8 bases between the two ends. Here the CDR3 DNA reads TGTGCCAGCAGCTTTGACGGTGCAACTAATGAAAAACTGTTTTTT. Encoded protein: CASSFDGATNEKLFF. Using reference TRBV5-6 and TRBJ1-4 for the parts outside the CDR3, the full variable domain is DAGVTQSPTHLIKTRGQQVTLRCSPKSGHDTVSWYQQALGQGPQFIFQYYEEEERQRGNFPDRFSGHQFPNYSSELNVNALLLGDSALYLCASSFDGATNEKLFFGSGTQLSVL.

This clonotype came up a few times. CDR3 DNA sequence: TGTGCCAGCAGCGTATTAGGGGACACTGAAGCTTTCTTT. Protein product: CASSVLGDTEAFF. V is TRBV7-2 and J is TRBJ1-1; D is possibly TRBD1 (5 bases). V lost 5 bases, J lost 3 bases, and 10 bases lay in between. Germline CDR1 and CDR2: SGHTA and FQGNSA. The CDR3 loop spans 13 amino acids.

The chain has TRBV28 and TRBJ2-1, with TRBD2 matching 10 bases. V was pared by 5 bases and J by 8 bases, with 15 bases of the junction left unmatched. Germline loops: CDR1 MDHEN, CDR2 SYDVKM. This CDR3 is built from 17 residues. The CDR3 DNA reads as TGTGCCAGCAGTCCTCAAGCGGGAGGGTGGCTCGGGGATGAGCAGTTCTTC. This encodes CASSPQAGGWLGDEQFF.

This chain links TRBV7-2 with TRBJ1-2; no reliable D call. Trimming shortened V by 5 bases and J by 8 bases, and 15 bases separated the two germline ends. Germline V gives CDR1 SGHTA, CDR2 FQGNSA. The CDR3 contains 13 residues. CDR3 amino acids: CASSPAPGDGYTF. The CDR3 coding sequence is TGTGCCAGCAGCCCTGCGCCAGGAGACGGCTACACCTTC.

This sequence joins TRBV27 and TRBJ1-4; 11 positions match TRBD1. The CDR3 is made up of 15 amino acids. With V trimmed by 5 bases and J by 7 bases, 6 bases remained unmatched. Germline lookup yields CDR1 MNHEY and CDR2 SMNVEV (reference sequence). CDR3 bases: TGTGCCAGCAGTCACCGGGACAGGGGGACTGAAAAACTGTTTTTT. Translated, it gives CASSHRDRGTEKLFF. The full variable domain, its missing parts supplied by reference TRBV27 and TRBJ1-4, is EAQVTQNPRYLITVTGKKLTVTCSQNMNHEYMSWYRQDPGLGLRQIYYSMNVEVTDKGDVPEGYKVSRKEKRNFPLILESPSPNQTSLYFCASSHRDRGTEKLFFGSGTQLSVL.

V is TRBV7-9 and J is TRBJ1-2; D uncertain. This CDR3 is built from 14 residues. V shed 5 bases and J shed 1 base, with 11 bases lying between them. Germline loops: CDR1 SEHNR, CDR2 FQNEAQ (reference sequence). The CDR3 spells CASSPVQLNYGYTF. DNA of the CDR3: TGTGCCAGCAGCCCGGTACAACTTAACTATGGCTACACCTTC.

The genes are TRBV29-1 and TRBJ2-3; 7 bases fit TRBD1. Per the germline V gene, CDR1 is SQVTM and CDR2 is ANQGSEA. The CDR3 runs to 15 residues. The J segment lost 8 bases and the V segment lost 0 bases, leaving 11 bases of the junction unmatched. CDR3 amino acids: CSVEDLNPTGATQYF. The DNA of the CDR3 is TGCAGCGTTGAAGATCTCAACCCAACAGGGGCTACGCAGTATTTT.

This clonotype was observed a handful of times. The rearrangement uses TRBV9 and TRBJ1-2; no reliable D call. Looked up from germline, CDR1 is SGDLS and CDR2 is YYNGEE. V dropped 0 bases and J dropped 10 bases, with 10 bases sitting between them. This CDR3 comprises 12 residues. The CDR3 region is CASSVEDTVYTF. The CDR3 DNA reads TGTGCCAGCAGCGTAGAAGACACCGTCTACACCTTC.

V is TRBV25-1 and J is TRBJ1-1, with 7 bases matching TRBD1. This CDR3 is built from 16 residues. Unmatched junction bases numbered 13, after V lost 4 bases and J lost 5 bases. CDR1 is MGHDK, CDR2 SYGVNS, per germline. Here the CDR3 DNA reads TGTGCCAGCAGTGTCCATACCCAGGGGGTCGGGACTGAAGCTTTCTTT. This encodes CASSVHTQGVGTEAFF.